The 30 T cell receptor beta chains in this list originate from one sample, sequenced in a study of T cell changes during pregnancy in multiple sclerosis. The assay was immunoSEQ multiplex PCR, and TCRdb's table has in-frame clones only and misses some. The sample lists 40,000 to 50,000 clones, 90% to 95% occurring once. The specimen comprised CD4+ T cells from peripheral blood mononuclear cells, sampled in the third trimester of pregnancy. The receptors were gathered from a female donor with multiple sclerosis, enrolled in a pregnancy study.

The chain links TRBV13 to TRBJ2-1, with 9 bases lining up with TRBD2. The germline CDR1 and CDR2 sequences are PRHDT and FYEKMQ (reference sequence). V was clipped by 5 bases and J by 4 bases; unmatched bases: 6. This CDR3 is built from 15 residues. In DNA form, the CDR3 reads TGTGCCAGCAGCCCGCGGGAGGGCCAGTACAATGAGCAGTTCTTC. It yields the protein CASSPREGQYNEQFF.

The V and J genes are TRBV7-2 and TRBJ1-6; D is perhaps TRBD1 (6 bases). The CDR3 runs to 15 residues. V was pared by 4 bases and J by 7 bases, with 14 bases between. Germline values: CDR1 SGHTA, CDR2 FQGNSA. In nucleotides, the CDR3 is TGTGCCAGCAGCTCTACAGGGCTGGGAAATTCACCCCTCCACTTT. Translating gives CASSSTGLGNSPLHF.

In its sample, this clone was seen a few times. The gene calls are TRBV6-6 and TRBJ1-2; the match to TRBD1 covers 8 bases. V lost 5 bases and J lost 1; bases outside the gene matches: 6. The CDR3 spans 15 residues. Germline-derived CDR1 and CDR2 are MNHNY and SVGAGI (reference sequence). The CDR3 bases are TGTGCCAGCAGTCCTGGGGACAGGCGTAACTATGGCTACACCTTC. Protein: CASSPGDRRNYGYTF.

V is TRBV7-5 and J is TRBJ1-3; the table calls TRBD1, which could not be checked here. TRBV7-5 is designated a pseudogene. CDR3 size: 16 residues. The CDR3 sequence is CVRSDRTGGPGNTIYF. The CDR3 nucleotides are TGTGTCAGAAGCGACAGGACAGGCGGCCCTGGAAACACCATATATTTT.

J is TRBJ2-2 and V is TRBV28, with D perhaps TRBD2 (6 bases). CDR3 length: 18 amino acids. V lost 4 bases and J lost 4, with 22 bases in between. The germline V gene has CDR1 MDHEN and CDR2 SYDVKM. The CDR3 nucleotides read TGTGCCAGCAGTTCCCGGGACTCGCTAGTTCGAGTCACCGGGGAGCTGTTTTTT. It codes for CASSSRDSLVRVTGELFF.

The chain combines TRBV4-3 with TRBJ1-4, with D possibly being TRBD1 (6 bases). CDR3 size: 15 residues. Trimming removed 1 base at V and 4 bases at J, with 10 bases between. CDR1 and CDR2 from the germline V gene are LGHNA and YSLEER. CDR3: CASSQVGGLNEKLFF. In nucleotides, the CDR3 is TGCGCCAGCAGCCAAGTTGGGGGCCTTAATGAAAAACTGTTTTTT.

The chain carries TRBV29-1 and TRBJ2-2, with D possibly matching TRBD2 (7 bases). Germline V CDR1 and CDR2: SQVTM, ANQGSEA. The CDR3 totals 13 residues. The CDR3 DNA sequence: TGCAGTGGGGGGGAGGGGGACACCGGGGAGCTGTTTTTT. Protein: CSGGEGDTGELFF.

This clone has only one observation. This chain joins TRBV7-2 and TRBJ2-7, with 7 positions matching TRBD1. The CDR3 length is 15 residues. The germline CDR1 and CDR2 sequences are SGHTA and FQGNSA. V shed 0 bases, J shed 2 bases, and the junction held 4 bases outside the gene matches. The chain's CDR3 is CASSLAGQGAYEQYF. CDR3 DNA sequence: TGTGCCAGCAGCTTAGCTGGCCAGGGGGCCTACGAGCAGTACTTC.

The V call is TRBV10-3, the J call TRBJ2-2; a possible D gene is TRBD1 (6 bases). Germline loops: CDR1 ENHRY, CDR2 SYGVKD. Trimming removed 6 bases from V and 5 bases from J, with 16 bases in between. CDR3 length equals 15 residues. CDR3 in amino acids: CAISFRGPPTGELFF. The CDR3 region has the DNA TGTGCCATCAGCTTCAGGGGCCCCCCTACCGGGGAGCTGTTTTTT.

The chain recombines TRBV19 with TRBJ1-6; D gene uncertain. Germline CDR1 LNHDA, CDR2 SQIVND (reference sequence). This CDR3 is 15 amino acids long. V dropped 5 bases and J dropped 9 bases, with 17 bases sitting between them. The CDR3 bases are TGTGCCAGTAGTGTCCAGCGGACGGAGCTTTCACCCCTCCACTTT. It specifies CASSVQRTELSPLHF. Supplemented by reference TRBV19 and TRBJ1-6, the full variable domain reads DGGITQSPKYLFRKEGQNVTLSCEQNLNHDAMYWYRQDPGQGLRLIYYSQIVNDFQKGDIAEGYSVSREKKESFPLTVTSAQKNPTAFYLCASSVQRTELSPLHFGNGTRLTVT.

The rearrangement joins TRBV5-1 to TRBJ2-1; 7 bases agree with TRBD2. This CDR3 comprises 16 residues. Germline V gene sequence: CDR1 SGHRS, CDR2 YFSETQ. Trimming at V came to 0 bases and at J to 7 bases, leaving 10 bases not matched to a gene. The CDR3 DNA reads as TGCGCCAGCAGCTTGGCCGCGGGAGTCGGGGCGAATGAGCAGTTCTTC. It translates to CASSLAAGVGANEQFF.

The chain employs TRBV4-1 and TRBJ2-3, with 9 bases fitting TRBD1. CDR1 and CDR2 from the germline V gene are MGHRA and YSYEKL. The ends lost 4 bases at V and 2 bases at J; junction bases unmatched: 4. The CDR3 contains 15 residues. CDR3: CASSLEQGATDTQYF. In DNA form, the CDR3 reads TGCGCCAGCAGCCTCGAACAGGGGGCCACAGATACGCAGTATTTT.

The chain links TRBV7-8 to TRBJ2-7; perhaps TRBD2 as D (5 bases). Germline V gene data show CDR1 as SGHVS and CDR2 as FQNEAQ. There are 13 residues in the CDR3. Trimming took 1 base from V and 5 from J, leaving 9 bases between them. CDR3 residues: CASSLDGLNEQYF. The CDR3 DNA reads TGTGCCAGCAGCTTAGATGGACTGAACGAGCAGTACTTC.

The chain combines TRBV5-4 with TRBJ2-1; D might be TRBD1 (6 bases). The V and J ends lost 3 bases and 9 bases respectively, with 22 bases between them. There are 16 residues in the CDR3. Per the germline V gene, CDR1 is SGHNT and CDR2 is YYREEE (reference sequence). The CDR3 DNA reads as TGTGCCAGCAGCTCCCAACGACAGAGGGGGTTGTTTGAGCAGTTCTTC. It is translated as CASSSQRQRGLFEQFF.

The chain recombines TRBV5-1 with TRBJ2-5, with 10 positions matching TRBD1. V lost 0 bases to trimming and J lost 4 bases; unmatched junction nucleotides: 3. This CDR3 contains 15 residues. Germline-derived CDR1 and CDR2 are SGHRS and YFSETQ. CDR3 amino acids: CASSLGQGAGETQYF. The CDR3 DNA reads TGCGCCAGCAGCTTGGGACAGGGGGCTGGAGAGACCCAGTACTTC.

V is TRBV5-4 and J is TRBJ2-1; the match to TRBD1 covers 10 bases. The CDR3 runs to 15 residues. Germline V gene sequence: CDR1 SGHNT, CDR2 YYREEE (reference sequence). The trim removed 4 bases at V and 8 bases at J, leaving 9 bases unmatched. CDR3 residues: CASSEGQGNRDEQFF. The CDR3 DNA is TGTGCCAGCAGCGAGGGACAGGGGAATCGCGATGAGCAGTTCTTC.

The rearrangement links TRBV4-3 to TRBJ2-7; TRBD2 matches 7 bases. This CDR3 spans 16 amino acids. V dropped 0 bases and J dropped 0; count of bases not matched to a gene: 5. Germline V CDR1 and CDR2: LGHNA, YSLEER. The CDR3 DNA follows: TGCGCCAGCAGCCAAGATGGGGGGGGGACCTCCTACGAGCAGTACTTC. Its translation is CASSQDGGGTSYEQYF.

This clone was found once. This chain uses TRBV14 with TRBJ1-1; TRBD1 agrees at 8 bases. The CDR3 has 15 residues. The V gene's germline CDR1 is SGHDN and CDR2 FVKESK. V gave up 2 bases and J gave up 4 bases; unmatched junction bases: 6. The DNA for the CDR3 is TGTGCCAGCAGCCAATCGGACAGGGTATTCACTGAAGCTTTCTTT. It codes for CASSQSDRVFTEAFF.

This sequence joins TRBV5-1 and TRBJ2-6; D uncertain. Germline V gives CDR1 SGHRS, CDR2 YFSETQ. The CDR3 has 14 amino acids. The V end lost 4 bases, the J end lost 0 bases, and 5 bases lay between the germline ends. This CDR3 is CASSVYSGANVLTF. CDR3 nucleotides: TGCGCCAGCAGCGTTTACTCTGGGGCCAACGTCCTGACTTTC.

V is TRBV19 and J is TRBJ2-3, with 7 bases matching TRBD2. The CDR3 covers 17 residues. The V gene's germline CDR1 is LNHDA and CDR2 SQIVND (reference sequence). Trimming cost V 4 bases and J 5 bases; bases outside gene matches: 15. The CDR3 region is CASSTTWGGSGGDTQYF. CDR3 in DNA: TGTGCCAGTAGTACCACATGGGGGGGATCGGGCGGAGATACGCAGTATTTT.

The table lists this clone with a count of one. This sequence joins TRBV9 and TRBJ2-7; D is unresolved. Germline CDR1 and CDR2: SGDLS and YYNGEE. Trimming cost V 0 bases and J 1 base, with 5 bases left between them. The CDR3 is 13 amino acids. CDR3 bases: TGTGCCAGCAGCGTAGGAGGTTCCTACGAGCAGTACTTC. This translates into CASSVGGSYEQYF.

V is TRBV7-8 and J is TRBJ2-1; 15 positions match TRBD2. J was trimmed by 9 bases and V by 1 base; bases with no gene match: 7. The CDR3 has 17 amino acids. Germline V lookup: CDR1 SGHVS, CDR2 FQNEAQ. Written as DNA, the CDR3 is TGTGCCAGCAGCTTAGGCCCGGGGGGACTAGCGGGAGGTGAGCAGTTCTTC. This translates into CASSLGPGGLAGGEQFF.

The V and J genes are TRBV10-2 and TRBJ2-7, with 7 nucleotides matching TRBD2. Germline values: CDR1 WSHSY, CDR2 SAAADI. CDR3 length: 15 amino acids. Trimming took 8 bases from V and 2 from J; bases not matched to a gene: 12. The DNA of the CDR3 is TGCGCCAGCTCTAGTGGGGGGGACCCGCCCTACGAGCAGTACTTC. Its protein product is CASSSGGDPPYEQYF.

The rearrangement uses TRBV7-2 and TRBJ2-7; D is possibly TRBD1 (6 bases). There are 13 residues in the CDR3. The germline CDR1 and CDR2 sequences are SGHTA and FQGNSA. Trimming removed 4 bases at V and 2 bases at J, with 9 bases between. The CDR3 coding sequence is TGTGCCAGCAGCTCCCCAGGGGCCTACGAGCAGTACTTC. Protein: CASSSPGAYEQYF.

This clone was counted only a few times. The rearrangement uses TRBV25-1 and TRBJ2-3; 12 bases are a match to TRBD2. This CDR3 has 15 residues. Germline-derived CDR1 and CDR2 are MGHDK and SYGVNS. With 5 bases clipped from V and 3 bases from J, the junction kept 3 bases outside the gene matches. The DNA of the CDR3 is TGTGCCAGCAGTTCGACTAGCGGGAGTACAGATACGCAGTATTTT. Translation: CASSSTSGSTDTQYF.

CDR3 sequence (DNA): TGTGCCAGTACCGCGCCGGGACAGGGGGCTTTTGAAAAACTGTTTTTT. The encoded protein is CASTAPGQGAFEKLFF. The rearrangement links TRBV19 to TRBJ1-4, with TRBD1 identical over 12 bases. The ends lost 7 bases at V and 7 bases at J; junction bases unmatched: 10. This CDR3 comprises 16 residues. The germline CDR1 and CDR2 sequences are LNHDA and SQIVND (reference sequence).

Here the CDR3 reads CASRPQSPSGSYEQYF. The CDR3 nucleotides are TGTGCCAGCAGGCCTCAATCCCCTAGCGGGAGCTACGAGCAGTACTTC. V and J are TRBV2 and TRBJ2-7, with 10 bases identical to TRBD2. The V gene's germline CDR1 is SNHLY and CDR2 FYNNEI. The CDR3 extends over 16 amino acids. The ends lost 6 bases at V and 3 bases at J; junction bases unmatched: 11.

This rearrangement joins TRBV11-2 to TRBJ2-6; 7 bases map to TRBD2. CDR1 and CDR2 (germline): SGHAT, FQNNGV. With 0 bases clipped from V and 3 bases from J, the junction kept 8 bases outside the gene matches. There are 18 residues in the CDR3. CDR3 protein: CASSLDNWGGGGANVLTF. CDR3 coding DNA: TGTGCCAGCAGCTTAGATAATTGGGGGGGAGGTGGGGCCAACGTCCTGACTTTC. Supplemented by reference TRBV11-2 and TRBJ2-6, the full variable domain reads EAGVAQSPRYKIIEKRQSVAFWCNPISGHATLYWYQQILGQGPKLLIQFQNNGVVDDSQLPKDRFSAERLKGVDSTLKIQPAKLEDSAVYLCASSLDNWGGGGANVLTFGAGSRLTVL.

In nucleotides, the CDR3 is TGTGCCAGCAGTTTAGGCGGGGCCGGGGTGTTTTTT. This sequence encodes CASSLGGAGVFF. The genes are TRBV28 and TRBJ1-4; tentatively, D is TRBD1 (5 bases). The CDR3 loop spans 12 amino acids. V was cut by 2 bases and J by 15 bases, with 13 bases left in between. Germline V gene lookup returns CDR1 MDHEN and CDR2 SYDVKM.

The gene calls are TRBV2 and TRBJ2-2, with 7 bases that match TRBD1. The CDR3 has 13 amino acids. Germline V lookup: CDR1 SNHLY, CDR2 FYNNEI. The J segment lost 5 bases and the V segment lost 6 bases, leaving 3 bases of the junction unmatched. In DNA, the CDR3 is TGTGCCAGCAGCCAGACAGGGACCGGGGAGCTGTTTTTT. Amino acid sequence: CASSQTGTGELFF.